This T cell receptor beta chain emerged from a study of T cell responses to AZD1222 COVID-19 vaccine. This clone appeared a few times. Clones were sequenced by immunoSEQ multiplex PCR, and TCRdb holds only the in-frame ones, with some missing. The sample lists roughly 90,000 clones, around nine tenths seen once, with roughly 5.3% in the top ten. CDR3 length: 15 amino acids. Trimming took off 2 bases at V and 5 bases at J, with 10 bases between the two ends. Germline lookup yields CDR1 SGHAT and CDR2 FQNNGV. The chain employs TRBV11-2 and TRBJ1-6, with D possibly matching TRBD1 (5 bases). Sequenced here: peripheral blood, sampled 28 days after the second AZD1222 dose. The TCR originated in an adult who received the AZD1222 COVID-19 vaccine. CDR3 in amino acids: CASSLSGRDNSPLHF. CDR3 nucleotide sequence: TGTGCCAGCAGCTTATCGGGACGGGATAATTCACCCCTCCACTTT.